This T cell receptor beta chain derives from a study of T cells in Graves' hyperthyroidism and ophthalmopathy. This clonotype was found many times. Its antigen is not known. Researchers amplified the TCR beta CDR3 regions from RNA transcripts. The HTBI primer set drove a first-round RT-PCR of the TCR CDR3. In TCRdb, the multiplex PCR reads were re-called with MiXCR into one record per CDR3 protein. The data contain about 210,000 distinct CDR3 sequences, 17% of them seen just once; the ten biggest clones take up around 52%. Study-wide results and caveats: Ophthalmopathy was distinguished from stable hyperthyroidism by 13 V-J signatures. The model anticipated ophthalmopathy a median about six months pre-onset.

The diagnostic basis comprised clinical symptoms, serum thyroxine and TRAb, thyroid ultrasound and orbital computed tomography. Sequenced sample: blood. The sequence was collected from a man between 45 and 60 years old with Graves' hyperthyroidism.

For the CDR3, the DNA is TGTGCCAGCAGGAATGACAGGGGTGGCAATCAGCCCCAGCATTTT. This encodes CASRNDRGGNQPQHF. The V gene is TRBV2, the J gene TRBJ1-5; 8 bases map to TRBD1. CDR1 is SNHLY, CDR2 FYNNEI, per germline. With V trimmed by 6 bases and J by 2 bases, 6 bases remained unmatched. This CDR3 region has 15 residues.